Presented here are 25 T cell receptor beta chains from one specimen sequenced in a study of T cell responses to AZD1222 COVID-19 vaccine. Here immunoSEQ multiplex PCR was the method, and the copy in TCRdb shows in-frame clones only, minus some. The table shows 170,000 or so clones, with approximately 92% occurring only once. Source: peripheral blood, taken 28 days after the second dose of the MenACWY control vaccine. Every receptor here comes from an adult who received the MenACWY meningococcal vaccine as a control.

J is TRBJ2-5 and V is TRBV5-4; D is undetermined. Germline assignment: CDR1 SGHNT and CDR2 YYREEE (reference sequence). V lost 4 bases and J 1 base, leaving 11 bases between the germline ends. The CDR3 has 14 residues. The CDR3 loop reads CASSRNPAQETQYF. Written as DNA, the CDR3 is TGTGCCAGCAGCAGAAACCCCGCCCAAGAGACCCAGTACTTC.

The chain employs TRBV7-5 and TRBJ2-7; the table's TRBD2 call for D was not verified on the DNA. TRBV7-5 constitutes a pseudogene. CDR3 length: 13 amino acids. The CDR3 is CARSLGETYEQYF. The CDR3 DNA sequence: TGTGCCAGAAGCTTAGGGGAGACCTACGAGCAGTACTTC.

The chain is built from TRBV4-1 and TRBJ1-4; no definite D call. V lost 4 bases to trimming and J lost 8 bases, with 11 bases between them. In germline, CDR1 is MGHRA, CDR2 YSYEKL. The CDR3 has 13 residues. In DNA form, the CDR3 reads TGCGCCAGCAGCCCCGGGTCGGGGGAAAAACTGTTTTTT. Protein product: CASSPGSGEKLFF.

The V and J genes are TRBV2 and TRBJ2-5; 15 positions agree with TRBD2. V shed 7 bases, J shed 1 base, and the junction held 4 bases outside the gene matches. The CDR3 extends over 16 amino acids. The germline gives CDR1 SNHLY, CDR2 FYNNEI. CDR3 DNA: TGTGCCAGCACTAGGACTAGCGGGGGGGCCCAAGAGACCCAGTACTTC. Translating gives CASTRTSGGAQETQYF.

The chain is built from TRBV3-1 (or the pseudogene TRBV3-2) and TRBJ2-7; either TRBD1 or TRBD2 may supply D (5 bases each). The CDR3 contains 13 residues. Germline CDR1 reads LGHDT; CDR2 reads YNNKEL (reference sequence). Trimming pared 7 bases from V and 0 bases from J, leaving 10 bases between. The CDR3 reads CASTPGASYEQYF. The CDR3 nucleotides are TGTGCCAGCACCCCCGGGGCCTCCTACGAGCAGTACTTC.

This chain connects TRBV6-2 or TRBV6-3 to TRBJ1-1, with D unresolved. The CDR3 consists of 14 residues. V lost 2 bases and J 0 bases, leaving 7 bases between the germline ends. CDR1 and CDR2 from the germline V gene are MNHEY and SVGEGT. As DNA, the CDR3 is TGTGCCAGCAGTTACGCGTTATTGAACACTGAAGCTTTCTTT. As protein: CASSYALLNTEAFF.

The rearrangement uses TRBV5-4 and TRBJ2-7; the D gene is possibly TRBD2 (7 bases). V was shortened by 0 bases and J by 3 bases, with 13 bases between the two germline ends. Germline values: CDR1 SGHNT, CDR2 YYREEE (reference sequence). The CDR3 runs to 15 residues. The CDR3: CASSLESGGIYEQYF. DNA for the CDR3: TGTGCCAGCAGCTTGGAGTCGGGGGGCATCTACGAGCAGTACTTC.

The chain is built from TRBV19 and TRBJ1-1; D ambiguous. Germline V gene data show CDR1 as LNHDA and CDR2 as SQIVND (reference sequence). V was pared by 5 bases and J by 0 bases, with 16 bases between. The CDR3 spans 16 residues. The CDR3 DNA reads TGTGCCAGTAGTGGTTCCAGGTGGGAGGTGAACACTGAAGCTTTCTTT. Protein product: CASSGSRWEVNTEAFF.

V is TRBV5-1 and J is TRBJ1-1; 9 bases map to TRBD1. The CDR3 consists of 14 residues. The V and J ends lost 4 bases and 5 bases, in that order; junction bases with no gene match: 6. CDR1 is SGHRS and CDR2 is YFSETQ in the germline V gene. The CDR3 spells CASSQDRGWTEAFF. CDR3 sequence (DNA): TGCGCCAGCAGCCAGGACAGGGGTTGGACTGAAGCTTTCTTT. The entire variable domain, with the rest obtained from reference TRBV5-1 and TRBJ1-1, is as follows: KAGVTQTPRYLIKTRGQQVTLSCSPISGHRSVSWYQQTPGQGLQFLFEYFSETQRNKGNFPGRFSGRQFSNSRSEMNVSTLELGDSALYLCASSQDRGWTEAFFGQGTRLTVV.

The chain employs TRBV5-1 and TRBJ1-1; TRBD1 matches at 8 bases. Trimming took 4 bases from V and 0 from J; bases not matched to a gene: 5. Germline V gene sequence: CDR1 SGHRS, CDR2 YFSETQ. The CDR3 runs 15 residues. For the CDR3, the DNA is TGCGCCAGCAGCCCCGGGACAGGTATGAACACTGAAGCTTTCTTT. Its translation is CASSPGTGMNTEAFF.

This clone was seen only once. The chain is built from TRBV18 and TRBJ2-2; a weak D match, TRBD1 (6 bases). Germline V CDR1 and CDR2: KGHSH, LQKENI. Trimming cost V 4 bases and J 5 bases, with 14 bases left between them. This CDR3 contains 15 residues. CDR3 loop: CASSRAGAGTGELFF. In DNA, the CDR3 is TGTGCCAGCTCACGGGCAGGGGCTGGAACCGGGGAGCTGTTTTTT.

This sequence joins TRBV18 and TRBJ1-2, with 7 bases aligning to TRBD1. V was pared by 2 bases and J by 0 bases, with 3 bases of the junction left unmatched. The germline V gene encodes CDR1 KGHSH and CDR2 LQKENI. The CDR3 runs 15 residues. CDR3 bases: TGTGCCAGCTCACCAGACGGGACAGCTAACTATGGCTACACCTTC. This sequence encodes CASSPDGTANYGYTF. The full variable domain, with the rest looked up from reference TRBV18 and TRBJ1-2, is NAGVMQNPRHLVRRRGQEARLRCSPMKGHSHVYWYRQLPEEGLKFMVYLQKENIIDESGMPKERFSAEFPKEGPSILRIQQVVRGDSAAYFCASSPDGTANYGYTFGSGTRLTVV.

This rearrangement joins TRBV7-2 to TRBJ2-3; 8 nucleotides align to TRBD2. Germline V gene data show CDR1 as SGHTA and CDR2 as FQGNSA. This CDR3 region has 15 residues. V dropped 6 bases and J dropped 1; count of bases not matched to a gene: 6. In DNA, the CDR3 is TGTGCCAGCAGACCCGGGGGGGCCGGCACAGATACGCAGTATTTT. Its translation: CASRPGGAGTDTQYF.

This rearrangement joins TRBV4-1 to TRBJ1-2; no clear D. CDR1 and CDR2 (germline): MGHRA, YSYEKL. CDR3 length: 11 amino acids. The V gene lost 0 bases and the J gene lost 9 bases, with 5 bases spanning the gap. CDR3 residues: CASSQDRRYTF. CDR3 in DNA: TGCGCCAGCAGCCAAGATCGGCGCTACACCTTC.

This clone was seen only once. This chain links TRBV9 with TRBJ1-6; D possibly corresponds to TRBD1 (6 bases). Germline CDR1 SGDLS, CDR2 YYNGEE. Trimming shortened V by 0 bases and J by 9 bases, and 16 bases separated the two germline ends. The CDR3 runs to 16 residues. Here the CDR3 reads CASSVDWGASGSPLHF. The CDR3 nucleotides are TGTGCCAGCAGCGTAGATTGGGGGGCGTCTGGTTCACCCCTCCACTTT. The whole variable domain, filled in from reference TRBV9 and TRBJ1-6, reads DSGVTQTPKHLITATGQRVTLRCSPRSGDLSVYWYQQSLDQGLQFLIQYYNGEERAKGNILERFSAQQFPDLHSELNLSSLELGDSALYFCASSVDWGASGSPLHFGNGTRLTVT.

The V and J genes are TRBV6-4 and TRBJ1-3; no clear D gene. The CDR3 consists of 15 residues. The germline V and J ends were trimmed by 3 bases and 0 bases, with 9 bases remaining between them. Germline lookup yields CDR1 MRHNA and CDR2 SNTAGT. CDR3 DNA sequence: TGTGCCAGCAGTGAGGTCGGCCACTCTGGAAACACCATATATTTT. Translated, it gives CASSEVGHSGNTIYF.

The chain has TRBV7-3 and TRBJ2-1; 8 bases map to TRBD2. CDR3 length: 16 residues. Germline CDR1 is SGHTA and CDR2 is FQGTGA. V lost 6 bases and J lost 4; bases outside the gene matches: 11. The CDR3 sequence is CASSRSGPSGYNEQFF. DNA of the CDR3: TGTGCCAGCAGTCGATCGGGCCCTAGCGGGTACAATGAGCAGTTCTTC.

The chain is built from TRBV27 and TRBJ2-7; D is ambiguous. Trimming took 1 base from V and 7 from J, leaving 14 bases between them. The CDR3 runs to 14 residues. Germline-derived CDR1 and CDR2 are MNHEY and SMNVEV (reference sequence). CDR3 protein: CASSLFQDLGEQYF. In DNA form, the CDR3 reads TGTGCCAGCAGTTTATTCCAGGATCTGGGGGAGCAGTACTTC.

The chain joins TRBV18 to TRBJ1-4; 7 bases are a match to TRBD1. In germline, CDR1 is KGHSH, CDR2 LQKENI. The CDR3 is 15 residues long. V gave up 5 bases and J gave up 3 bases; unmatched junction bases: 6. This CDR3 is CASSDTGTANEKLFF. The CDR3 nucleotides read TGTGCCAGCTCAGATACCGGGACAGCTAATGAAAAACTGTTTTTT.

The chain uses TRBV19 and TRBJ2-7; no reliable D call. Deletions cut 1 base from V and 2 bases from J, with 6 bases between. The germline V gene encodes CDR1 LNHDA and CDR2 SQIVND (reference sequence). CDR3 length: 13 amino acids. The CDR3 sequence: CASSIGRAYEQYF. For the CDR3, the DNA is TGTGCCAGTAGTATAGGCAGAGCCTACGAGCAGTACTTC.

The chain employs TRBV19 and TRBJ2-1; perhaps TRBD2 as D (5 bases). The germline CDR1 and CDR2 sequences are LNHDA and SQIVND (reference sequence). The CDR3 covers 15 residues. The ends were cut back, 3 bases at V and 6 bases at J, with 15 bases in the middle. CDR3 protein: CASSIGQAAGNEQFF. CDR3 DNA: TGTGCCAGTAGTATCGGGCAGGCGGCGGGCAATGAGCAGTTCTTC.

This sequence joins TRBV28 and TRBJ2-5, with 11 bases lining up with TRBD1. In germline, CDR1 is MDHEN, CDR2 SYDVKM. Germline trimming cut 5 bases from V and 5 bases from J; bases unmatched to any gene: 7. The CDR3 runs to 15 residues. Here the CDR3 DNA reads TGTGCCAGCAGTCCACGCGGACAGGGGGCCGAGACCCAGTACTTC. Its translation is CASSPRGQGAETQYF.

The chain carries TRBV27 and TRBJ1-4; tentatively, D is TRBD1 (5 bases). Deletions cut 8 bases from V and 8 bases from J, with 18 bases between. Germline CDR1 reads MNHEY; CDR2 reads SMNVEV (reference sequence). This CDR3 contains 14 residues. The CDR3: CASRIRGSREKLFF. In DNA, the CDR3 is TGTGCCAGCCGTATCCGGGGGAGTCGGGAAAAACTGTTTTTT.

The chain joins TRBV7-2 to TRBJ2-1; the D gene is possibly TRBD2 (6 bases). The CDR3 loop spans 14 amino acids. The V end lost 1 base, the J end lost 6 bases, and 10 bases lay between the germline ends. The V gene's germline CDR1 is SGHTA and CDR2 FQGNSA. CDR3 DNA sequence: TGTGCCAGCAGCTTAGTAGGAGGGACCAATGAGCAGTTCTTC. Protein product: CASSLVGGTNEQFF.

The rearrangement joins TRBV5-1 to TRBJ1-5, with D possibly matching TRBD1 (6 bases). This CDR3 has 15 residues. The germline CDR1 and CDR2 sequences are SGHRS and YFSETQ. V lost 10 bases and J lost 1, with 18 bases in between. As DNA, the CDR3 is TGCGCCCCCGGGGAGGGGGACCGAAGCAATCAGCCCCAGCATTTT. As protein: CAPGEGDRSNQPQHF.